This T cell receptor beta chain was profiled in a study of response to subunit inactivated influenza vaccine. TCRdb passed the RT-PCR reads through MiXCR, listing each CDR3 protein once. Of roughly 700,000 distinct CDR3 sequences listed, 14% were seen once; the top ten hold 6.5% to 8.5%. The CDR3 has 14 residues. CDR1 is SEHNR and CDR2 is FQNEAQ in the germline V gene (reference sequence). This clonotype was counted at least ten times. As yet, its antigen is unknown. At one end the junction does not follow the germline gene, possibly because of a read error. General study points: Every seasonal influenza vaccination brings in few new T cells, the authors suggested.

Source: PBMCs from blood, taken 14 to 15 days before vaccination. The rearrangement links TRBV7-9 to TRBJ1-4; 11 nucleotides align to TRBD1. This TCR was sampled from a middle-aged man who received an inactivated influenza vaccine. DNA of the CDR3: TGCGCCAGCAGCCCCGGGACAGGGGGAGAAAAACTGTTTTTT. Its protein product is CASSPGTGGEKLFF.